The present T cell receptor (beta chain) was sequenced within a study of Ad26.COV2.S vaccination and SARS-CoV-2 variants. Here immunoSEQ multiplex PCR was the method, and the copy in TCRdb shows in-frame clones only, minus some. The top ten hold roughly an eighth of the sample, which has 400,000 to 450,000 clones, about nine tenths seen once. Treatment defined: around 19 received Ad26.COV2.S at low or high dose, single or two shots; about 5 received placebo; per-sample allocation not given. The investigators took samples on day 63 after the first vaccine or placebo injection. Study results and limitations: An underestimation of total T cell responses may have resulted from the TCR breadth and depth analyses.

Regarding this clone: What it binds is not known.

The CDR3 spans 9 residues. V lost 7 bases and J 11 bases, leaving 8 bases between the germline ends. The V and J genes are TRBV23-1 and TRBJ1-1, with D unresolved. TRBV23-1 is given ORF status, its function remaining uncertain. The sequence derives from a person aged 18-60 years who received the Ad26.COV2.S COVID-19 vaccine or a placebo. Here the sequenced sample was peripheral blood, taken in a trial of Ad26.COV2.S vaccine versus placebo. The CDR3 DNA is TGCGCCAGCAAGGAGAGGGCTTTCTTT. Protein product: CASKERAFF.